This record looks at one T cell receptor beta chain sequence and its context. Antigen specificity is unknown. The ends lost 4 bases at V and 6 bases at J; junction bases unmatched: 5. Germline assignment: CDR1 SGHRS and CDR2 YFSETQ. The CDR3 loop spans 14 amino acids. The sample comes from a study of CD8 T cells in Susac syndrome. Whole-study findings and limits: The CD4+ T cell repertoires that were profiled in Susac syndrome showed no clonal expansion.

A quantity of 0.5 to 1 ug RNA underwent reverse transcription using random hexamers. TCRdb reprocessed the immunoSEQ multiplex PCR reads via MiXCR and lists one record per CDR3 protein. The sample contains 150,000 to 200,000 distinct CDR3 sequences, more than 85% of which appear only once. Material for sequencing was CD4+ T cells from PBMCs. The origin of this receptor is a human donor with Susac syndrome. This sequence joins TRBV5-1 and TRBJ1-5, with 9 bases that match TRBD1. CDR3 in DNA: TGCGCCAGCAGCCCAGGGACAGGGTCTCAGCCCCAGCATTTT. As protein: CASSPGTGSQPQHF.